One sample yielded the 20 T cell receptor beta chains listed below, sequenced in a study of blood T cell repertoires in COVID-19. The protocol was immunoSEQ multiplex PCR, while the TCRdb copy is restricted to in-frame clones and leaves out a portion. The sample has around 100,000 clones, 82% seen once. The sequenced sample was peripheral blood. The receptors stem from a man in his sixties or seventies with acute or convalescent COVID-19.

This clone is a singleton in its sample. V gene TRBV5-1 combines with J gene TRBJ2-1; 7 nucleotides line up with TRBD2. The V gene's germline CDR1 is SGHRS and CDR2 YFSETQ. V was pared by 4 bases and J by 12 bases, with 13 bases of the junction left unmatched. The CDR3 extends over 14 amino acids. CDR3 protein: CASSPGGGPSGQFF. In nucleotides, the CDR3 is TGCGCCAGCAGCCCTGGGGGGGGTCCCTCCGGGCAGTTCTTC.

This chain connects TRBV5-8 to TRBJ1-2, with TRBD1 identical over 8 bases. J lost 8 bases, V lost 4 bases, and 10 bases had no gene match. The CDR3 spans 14 residues. The V gene's germline CDR1 is SGHTS and CDR2 YDEGEE. The CDR3 is CASSRPQGAGGYTF. CDR3 nucleotides: TGTGCCAGCAGCAGACCGCAGGGGGCGGGGGGCTACACCTTC.

The chain uses TRBV6-5 and TRBJ1-2; D unresolved. The germline gives CDR1 MNHEY, CDR2 SVGAGI. The V and J ends lost 6 bases and 6 bases respectively, with 11 bases between them. The CDR3 spans 12 residues. Here the CDR3 reads CASRDFPDGYTF. CDR3 bases: TGTGCCAGCAGGGACTTTCCAGATGGCTACACCTTC.

The CDR3: CASRRTGSENTIYF. The CDR3 bases are TGTGCCAGCCGACGGACAGGGAGTGAAAACACCATATATTTT. This rearrangement joins TRBV6-5 to TRBJ1-3, with 8 bases matching TRBD1. With 8 bases clipped from V and 6 bases from J, the junction kept 9 bases outside the gene matches. The CDR3 covers 14 residues. CDR1 is MNHEY and CDR2 is SVGAGI in the germline V gene.

The CDR3 DNA reads TGTGCCAGTAGTATACTGGTTTCGGGCTATGGCTACACCTTC. This encodes CASSILVSGYGYTF. The V call is TRBV19, the J call TRBJ1-2; D is unclear. The CDR3 runs 14 residues. In germline, CDR1 is LNHDA, CDR2 SQIVND (reference sequence). The V end lost 2 bases, the J end lost 4 bases, and 11 bases lay between the germline ends.

The V and J genes are TRBV19 and TRBJ2-1; possible D gene TRBD2, 5 bases. Germline lookup yields CDR1 LNHDA and CDR2 SQIVND (reference sequence). The CDR3 is made up of 16 amino acids. Trimming removed 2 bases at V and 7 bases at J, with 18 bases between. The CDR3 DNA is TGTGCCAGTAGTATATCAAGGCATGGACTCCTAAATGAGCAGTTCTTC. Translated: CASSISRHGLLNEQFF. The entire variable domain, with the rest obtained from reference TRBV19 and TRBJ2-1, is as follows: DGGITQSPKYLFRKEGQNVTLSCEQNLNHDAMYWYRQDPGQGLRLIYYSQIVNDFQKGDIAEGYSVSREKKESFPLTVTSAQKNPTAFYLCASSISRHGLLNEQFFGPGTRLTVL.

The chain recombines TRBV20-1 with TRBJ1-2; D is unclear. Germline CDR1 reads DFQATT; CDR2 reads SNEGSKA (reference sequence). There are 11 residues in the CDR3. V was clipped by 4 bases and J by 5 bases, with 8 bases between them. CDR3 sequence reads: CSATVPYGYTF. The CDR3 DNA follows: TGCAGTGCTACAGTTCCTTATGGCTACACCTTC.

The chain links TRBV20-1 to TRBJ1-2; D is ambiguous. The CDR3 is 12 residues long. Germline values: CDR1 DFQATT, CDR2 SNEGSKA (reference sequence). V was cut by 3 bases and J by 5 bases, with 10 bases left in between. CDR3 nucleotides: TGCAGTGCTAGTACGGCGGCTTATGGCTACACCTTC. Amino acids: CSASTAAYGYTF.

This rearrangement joins TRBV6-5 to TRBJ2-2, with D unclear. Trimming removed 7 bases at V and 8 bases at J, with 20 bases between. This CDR3 comprises 15 residues. Germline V gives CDR1 MNHEY, CDR2 SVGAGI. The chain's CDR3 is CASIVRPPPGGELFF. As DNA, the CDR3 is TGTGCCAGCATCGTTCGCCCACCCCCAGGAGGGGAGCTGTTTTTT.

V is TRBV6-5 and J is TRBJ1-1; tentative D call: TRBD1 (5 bases). Germline V gene data show CDR1 as MNHEY and CDR2 as SVGAGI. CDR3 size: 14 residues. The V gene lost 6 bases and the J gene lost 5 bases, with 16 bases spanning the gap. CDR3 residues: CASSSQGWETEAFF. CDR3 bases: TGTGCCAGCAGCTCCCAGGGTTGGGAAACTGAAGCTTTCTTT.

The V and J genes are TRBV14 and TRBJ2-3; TRBD1 matches 12 bases. Trimming cost V 5 bases and J 1 base; bases outside gene matches: 16. Germline V lookup: CDR1 SGHDN, CDR2 FVKESK. This CDR3 spans 20 amino acids. CDR3 sequence: CASSKVPGQGARWGTDTQYF. CDR3 DNA sequence: TGTGCCAGCAGCAAAGTCCCGGGACAGGGGGCTCGGTGGGGCACAGATACGCAGTATTTT.

J is TRBJ2-3 and V is TRBV5-1, with TRBD2 as a possible D gene (7 bases). The V end was cut by 4 bases, the J end by 4 bases, with 19 bases between. The length of the CDR3 is 16 residues. Germline V gene lookup returns CDR1 SGHRS and CDR2 YFSETQ. CDR3 in DNA: TGCGCCAGCAGCCGGGGGGCAGGGTCCTCCGCAGATACGCAGTATTTT. It yields the protein CASSRGAGSSADTQYF.

The genes are TRBV4-2 and TRBJ2-3; TRBD1 matches at 7 bases. The CDR3 sequence is 14 residues long. The V gene end was trimmed by 4 bases and the J gene end by 0 bases; junction bases not matched to a gene: 1. Germline lookup yields CDR1 LGHNA and CDR2 YNFKEQ. The CDR3 DNA sequence: TGTGCCAGCAGCCGACAGGGCAGCACAGATACGCAGTATTTT. Its protein product is CASSRQGSTDTQYF.

The chain employs TRBV9 and TRBJ1-1; TRBD1 matches at 9 bases. The J segment lost 2 bases and the V segment lost 3 bases, leaving 5 bases of the junction unmatched. The CDR3 has 15 amino acids. Germline V gene sequence: CDR1 SGDLS, CDR2 YYNGEE. The CDR3 DNA is TGTGCCAGCAGCGCCACAGGGGGCGATAACACTGAAGCTTTCTTT. Residues: CASSATGGDNTEAFF.

A few counts support this clone. The J gene is TRBJ2-2, the V gene TRBV18; weak D call: TRBD1 (7 bases). Germline V gives CDR1 KGHSH, CDR2 LQKENI. V lost 6 bases and J lost 4, with 18 bases in between. This CDR3 has 16 amino acids. CDR3 coding DNA: TGTGCCAGCTCCGGGTTCGGGGGACAGCCCACCGGGGAGCTGTTTTTT. This translates into CASSGFGGQPTGELFF.

Only one count was recorded for this clone. The rearrangement joins TRBV7-9 to TRBJ2-7; D not resolved. The CDR3 has 14 amino acids. Trimming pared 3 bases from V and 2 bases from J, leaving 11 bases between. Germline CDR1 SEHNR, CDR2 FQNEAQ (reference sequence). The CDR3 DNA reads TGTGCCAGCAGCTTTCATCCATCTACCTACGAGCAGTACTTC. It yields the protein CASSFHPSTYEQYF.

The J gene is TRBJ1-6, the V gene TRBV7-9; TRBD1 is a possible D gene (6 bases). V lost 5 bases, J lost 11 bases, and 16 bases lay in between. The CDR3 has 14 amino acids. Germline CDR1 is SEHNR and CDR2 is FQNEAQ (reference sequence). The CDR3 is CASSGQWKRTPLHF. CDR3 coding DNA: TGTGCCAGCAGCGGACAGTGGAAGAGGACACCCCTCCACTTT. The variable domain in full, completed from reference TRBV7-9 and TRBJ1-6, reads DTGVSQNPRHKITKRGQNVTFRCDPISEHNRLYWYRQTLGQGPEFLTYFQNEAQLEKSRLLSDRFSAERPKGSFSTLEIQRTEQGDSAMYLCASSGQWKRTPLHFGNGTRLTVT.

This clone was seen a single time. V usage is TRBV5-1 and J usage is TRBJ2-2; D is perhaps TRBD2 (6 bases). Trimming removed 1 base from V and 4 bases from J, with 11 bases in between. Germline values: CDR1 SGHRS, CDR2 YFSETQ. This CDR3 spans 15 amino acids. CDR3 DNA sequence: TGCGCCAGCAGCTTGTCGGGACTCGTCACCGGGGAGCTGTTTTTT. This codes for CASSLSGLVTGELFF.

This chain joins TRBV6-5 and TRBJ1-3, with D perhaps matching TRBD1 (5 bases). The CDR3 is 14 residues long. The V gene lost 7 bases and the J gene lost 0 bases, with 10 bases spanning the gap. Germline CDR1 MNHEY, CDR2 SVGAGI. The CDR3, as DNA: TGTGCCAGCACGGGGGAGAGCTCTGGAAACACCATATATTTT. It is translated as CASTGESSGNTIYF.

There are a few counts of this clone. The chain uses TRBV5-1 and TRBJ2-7, with D maybe TRBD2 (5 bases). Looked up from germline, CDR1 is SGHRS and CDR2 is YFSETQ. V was clipped by 0 bases and J by 3 bases, with 7 bases between them. This CDR3 spans 13 amino acids. The chain's CDR3 is CASSLDGNYEQYF. CDR3 DNA: TGCGCCAGCAGCTTGGACGGGAACTACGAGCAGTACTTC.